Listed below are T cell receptor beta chains from one sample, sequenced in a study of cytomegalovirus exposure and HLA in healthy donors. This table comes from immunoSEQ multiplex PCR, and its TCRdb copy is limited to in-frame clones, with some not included. The repertoire holds 6,500 to 8,000 clones, with approximately 47% as singletons. Sequencing was done on a sample of PBMCs. These receptors were obtained from a man aged 25 to 40 in good health and CMV-seropositive. Both conserved end residues are trimmed from each CDR3.

v_gene	j_gene	CDR3aa
TRBV4-1	TRBJ2-7	ASSQDVGATGILD
TRBV7-8	TRBJ1-1	ASSSTGRSCEAF
TRBV29-1	TRBJ2-7	SVTGLAGGRISYEQY
TRBV25-1	TRBJ2-3	ASEDYRGSLDTQY
TRBV6-4	TRBJ1-6	ASSGQGENSPLH
TRBV9	TRBJ2-3	ASSTRGVSTDTQY
TRBV2	TRBJ1-2	ASSVQSSYT
TRBV20-1	TRBJ1-5	SAPSRRAQH
TRBV5-1	TRBJ2-7	ASSLNRGEQY
TRBV14	TRBJ2-7	ASSQGLAGYEQY
TRBV10-2	TRBJ2-2	ASRRLAGYTGELF
TRBV13	TRBJ1-5	ASSLDRLNQPQH
TRBV4-1	TRBJ1-5	ASSPRILAEGSNQPQH
TRBV4-3	TRBJ2-7	ASSQELAGASYEQY
TRBV10-3	TRBJ1-5	AISESFEDRPQH
TRBV11-3	TRBJ2-7	ASSFPGSEQY
TRBV20-1	TRBJ2-1	SARSNEQF
TRBV30	TRBJ1-1	AWSDALGEAF
TRBV29-1	TRBJ1-2	SVATGGYGYT
TRBV5-1	TRBJ1-5	ASSQFPGSNQPQH
TRBV10-3	TRBJ1-1	AQRWGLETEAF
TRBV29-1	TRBJ1-1	SASGRVGGNTEAF
TRBV6-5	TRBJ2-7	ASSLQGTPYEQY
TRBV4-2	TRBJ2-1	ASSESGGAYNEQF